This T cell receptor (beta chain) was found in a study of T-cell memory formation after mild COVID-19. Per germline, CDR1 KGHSH and CDR2 LQKENI. This CDR3 is 15 amino acids long. V was clipped by 1 base and J by 0 bases, with 8 bases between them. This clonotype showed up just a few times. TCRdb used MiXCR to reprocess the 5' RACE reads, holding one entry per CDR3 protein. Altogether roughly 340,000 distinct CDR3 sequences are present, 20% being singletons, with the ten largest covering approximately 22%. The chain carries TRBV18 and TRBJ2-3; perhaps TRBD2 as D (5 bases). Sequenced: PBMCs or a T cell subset sorted from them (not recorded which). This sequence originates from a man between 18 and 29 years old who had mild COVID-19 (a few samples of this study predate the infection). Cell type and time point are not known. The CDR3 region is CASSPLATSTDTQYF. In DNA form, the CDR3 reads TGTGCCAGCTCACCACTAGCGACAAGCACAGATACGCAGTATTTT.